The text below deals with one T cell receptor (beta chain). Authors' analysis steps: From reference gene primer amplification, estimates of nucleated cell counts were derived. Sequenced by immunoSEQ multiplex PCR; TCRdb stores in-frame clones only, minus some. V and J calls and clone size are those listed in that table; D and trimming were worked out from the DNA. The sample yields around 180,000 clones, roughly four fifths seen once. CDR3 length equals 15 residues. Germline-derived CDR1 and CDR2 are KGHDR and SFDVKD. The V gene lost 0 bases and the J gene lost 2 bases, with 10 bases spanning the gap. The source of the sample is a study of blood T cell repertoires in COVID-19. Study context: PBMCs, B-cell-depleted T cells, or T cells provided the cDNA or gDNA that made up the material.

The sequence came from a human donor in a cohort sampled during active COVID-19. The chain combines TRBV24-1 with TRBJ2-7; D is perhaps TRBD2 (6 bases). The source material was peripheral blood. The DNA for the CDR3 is TGTGCCACCAGTGATTTGACCCCGGGGGCCTACGAGCAGTACTTC. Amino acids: CATSDLTPGAYEQYF.